These T cell receptor beta chains were read from a single sample in a study of control samples from healthy donors and cancer patients. Sequencing was performed with immunoSEQ multiplex PCR; in TCRdb, only in-frame clones are kept and a portion is missing. The sample lists some 79,000 clones, 87% occurring once. The sequenced sample consisted of blood. Receptors originate from a woman aged 50 to 60 in good health. The conserved cysteine and the conserved F or W are not part of the CDR3 here. Fields, in order: CDR3 protein, V gene.

ASGTLAGDGEQF	TRBV11-2
ASSGKGQGISEQY	TRBV2
ASSVDGYTEAF	TRBV9
ASSLGLVVSYNEQF	TRBV5-4
ASRLLTGVSTDTQY	TRBV28
ASSWGGQSHEQY	TRBV5-1
ASNLNGAYEQY	TRBV12-3/TRBV12-4
ASSFASGAYEQY	TRBV27
AISEIGGNSVANTGELF	TRBV10-3
SVGTSNEKLF	TRBV29-1
ASSLWGTADQPQH	TRBV27
ASTRTGVNEKLF	TRBV6-6
AWSLSGSYEQF	TRBV30
ASRRTGGNNQPQH	TRBV19
ASSPRTPGDNSPLH	TRBV5-1
ASSPETSLNEQF	TRBV7-9
ASSEAGLNQPQH	TRBV6-1
ASRPRGSARLNEQF	TRBV28
ASSQLHEQY	TRBV3-1/TRBV3-2
ASSIGHEQY	TRBV19
ASSLEEGAWDEQY	TRBV5-5
ASSLGPGTSSYEQY	TRBV5-1
AWSPTTYEQY	TRBV30
ASSLVTETTNEKLF	TRBV5-1
ASSFSGREDNEQF	TRBV7-6
ASSLSGTGNTIY	TRBV27
ASSLESAEAF	TRBV28